The next 17 T cell receptor beta chains were all read from a single sample in a study of cytomegalovirus exposure and HLA in healthy donors. This PCR relied on a set of 60 Vbeta primers and 13 Jbeta primers. The table came from immunoSEQ multiplex PCR; TCRdb's copy has only in-frame clones and leaves some out. This sample has fewer than 250,000 clones, with roughly 85% found just once. The source material was PBMCs. The origin of the receptors is a male donor in good health and CMV-seronegative.

V is TRBV30 and J is TRBJ1-4; 8 nucleotides match TRBD1. The CDR3 extends over 15 amino acids. Germline V gene sequence: CDR1 GTSNPN, CDR2 SVGIG (reference sequence). The junction had 8 bases not matched to a gene; V was cut back by 1 base and J by 7 bases. In nucleotides, the CDR3 is TGTGCCTGGAGTGGGACAGGGAACTCAGGTGAAAAACTGTTTTTT. It translates to CAWSGTGNSGEKLFF.

V usage is TRBV4-3 and J usage is TRBJ1-3, with TRBD1 identical over 7 bases. The CDR3 totals 16 residues. Germline loops: CDR1 LGHNA, CDR2 YSLEER. V lost 0 bases, J lost 4 bases, and 6 bases stayed unmatched. The CDR3 protein is CASSQDEQGNGNTIYF. Written as DNA, the CDR3 is TGCGCCAGCAGCCAAGATGAACAGGGGAACGGAAACACCATATATTTT.

J is TRBJ2-3 and V is TRBV4-3, with D maybe TRBD2 (6 bases). Trimming cost V 0 bases and J 0 bases, with 16 bases left between them. The CDR3 runs 18 residues. The V gene's germline CDR1 is LGHNA and CDR2 YSLEER. In DNA form, the CDR3 reads TGCGCCAGCAGCCAAGATCGTCCCAGTGGGGGGAGCACAGATACGCAGTATTTT. Encoded protein: CASSQDRPSGGSTDTQYF.

The genes are TRBV5-1 and TRBJ2-3, with a weak D call TRBD1 (5 bases). The CDR3 contains 14 residues. Germline V gene sequence: CDR1 SGHRS, CDR2 YFSETQ. V lost 6 bases, J lost 0 bases, and 11 bases lay in between. The CDR3 nucleotides read TGCGCCAGCACCGGGTGGGGCAGCACAGATACGCAGTATTTT. Encoded protein: CASTGWGSTDTQYF.

The gene calls are TRBV4-2 and TRBJ2-7, with D hard to call. The V end lost 1 base, the J end lost 7 bases, and 11 bases lay between the germline ends. Germline V lookup: CDR1 LGHNA, CDR2 YNFKEQ. The CDR3 runs to 13 residues. This CDR3 reads CASSQGPVYEQYF. CDR3 nucleotide sequence: TGTGCCAGCAGCCAAGGTCCAGTATATGAGCAGTACTTC.

CDR3 DNA sequence: TGTGCCAGCAGCCGGGACAGCACCAGAGAGACCCAGTACTTC. This sequence encodes CASSRDSTRETQYF. The chain links TRBV5-6 to TRBJ2-5; 7 nucleotides align to TRBD1. Per the germline V gene, CDR1 is SGHDT and CDR2 is YYEEEE. Germline trimming cut 4 bases from V and 4 bases from J; bases unmatched to any gene: 7. This CDR3 region has 14 residues.

The chain employs TRBV11-2 and TRBJ2-1; no clear D gene. The CDR3 contains 11 residues. Trimming removed 3 bases from V and 10 bases from J, with 7 bases in between. The germline V gene has CDR1 SGHAT and CDR2 FQNNGV. The CDR3 loop reads CASSFTREQFF. CDR3 coding DNA: TGTGCCAGCAGCTTTACGCGGGAGCAGTTCTTC.

The J gene is TRBJ2-3, the V gene TRBV27; 9 bases fit TRBD1. CDR1 and CDR2 from the germline V gene are MNHEY and SMNVEV (reference sequence). Trimming took 3 bases from V and 2 from J; bases not matched to a gene: 3. The CDR3 contains 15 residues. The CDR3 nucleotides read TGTGCCAGCAGTTTCCGGGACAGGGCCACAGATACGCAGTATTTT. This sequence encodes CASSFRDRATDTQYF.

The chain has TRBV5-1 and TRBJ2-1; 7 bases match TRBD1. The ends lost 1 base at V and 4 bases at J; junction bases unmatched: 2. The germline gives CDR1 SGHRS, CDR2 YFSETQ. The CDR3 runs to 14 residues. The CDR3 loop reads CASSLRQGYNEQFF. CDR3 DNA sequence: TGCGCCAGCAGCTTGAGACAGGGATACAATGAGCAGTTCTTC.

This clone was seen only a few times. V is TRBV25-1 and J is TRBJ2-7; 10 nucleotides match TRBD1. The CDR3 covers 14 residues. Germline CDR1 MGHDK, CDR2 SYGVNS. With 7 bases clipped from V and 6 bases from J, the junction kept 9 bases outside the gene matches. The CDR3 protein is CASMQGTGVSEQYF. The CDR3 DNA is TGTGCCAGCATGCAGGGGACAGGGGTAAGCGAGCAGTACTTC.

A word on this clone: Additional DNA sequences in this sample encode the identical CDR3. The chain couples TRBV30 to TRBJ2-3; 7 bases are a match to TRBD2. The J segment lost 1 base and the V segment lost 4 bases, leaving 5 bases of the junction unmatched. The length of the CDR3 is 14 residues. Germline assignment: CDR1 GTSNPN and CDR2 SVGIG (reference sequence). The CDR3 spells CAWTERGGTDTQYF. The CDR3 nucleotides read TGTGCCTGGACAGAACGGGGGGGCACAGATACGCAGTATTTT. Drawing the rest from reference TRBV30 and TRBJ2-3, the complete variable domain is SQTIHQWPATLVQPVGSPLSLECTVEGTSNPNLYWYRQAAGRGLQLLFYSVGIGQISSEVPQNLSASRPQDRQFILSSKKLLLSDSGFYLCAWTERGGTDTQYFGPGTRLTVL.

The chain is built from TRBV30 and TRBJ2-6; D is possibly TRBD2 (5 bases). V gave up 0 bases and J gave up 4 bases, with 7 bases separating them. Per germline, CDR1 GTSNPN and CDR2 SVGIG (reference sequence). There are 14 residues in the CDR3. The CDR3 reads CAWSVRGGANVLTF. The CDR3 DNA is TGTGCCTGGAGTGTACGGGGAGGGGCCAACGTCCTGACTTTC.

The V call is TRBV7-7, the J call TRBJ2-5, with a weak D call TRBD1 (6 bases). Germline values: CDR1 SSHAT, CDR2 FNYEAQ (reference sequence). The CDR3 consists of 14 residues. Trimming cost V 1 base and J 3 bases, with 9 bases left between them. CDR3 protein: CASSLGGGKETQYF. CDR3 coding DNA: TGTGCCAGCAGCTTAGGAGGGGGAAAAGAGACCCAGTACTTC.

The V gene is TRBV30, the J gene TRBJ2-3; the D gene is possibly TRBD1 (5 bases). Germline V CDR1 and CDR2: GTSNPN, SVGIG (reference sequence). The CDR3 covers 14 residues. With 4 bases removed from V and 2 bases from J, the gap between germline ends came to 13 bases. CDR3 sequence (DNA): TGTGCCTGGATCCGGGCCAGGGACACAGATACGCAGTATTTT. Translating it yields CAWIRARDTDTQYF.

This clone was observed a few times. The chain combines TRBV30 with TRBJ2-5, with D possibly TRBD1 on 6 matching bases. Germline V gives CDR1 GTSNPN, CDR2 SVGIG (reference sequence). V was clipped by 0 bases and J by 5 bases, with 7 bases between them. The CDR3 extends over 12 amino acids. The CDR3 is CAWSVDRETQYF. DNA for the CDR3: TGTGCCTGGAGTGTAGACAGGGAGACCCAGTACTTC.

This clone was seen more than once but under ten times. The chain recombines TRBV28 with TRBJ1-2; 8 nucleotides align to TRBD1. This CDR3 region has 13 residues. The germline V gene encodes CDR1 MDHEN and CDR2 SYDVKM. After removal of 6 bases from V and 8 bases from J, the junction contained 8 bases not matched to a gene. The CDR3, as DNA: TGTGCCAGCAGCTACCAGGGGGCGTGGGGCTACACCTTC. Translating gives CASSYQGAWGYTF.

The rearrangement joins TRBV7-3 to TRBJ1-6, with no clear D. The CDR3 spans 12 residues. V was shortened by 8 bases and J by 9 bases, with 11 bases between the two germline ends. CDR1 and CDR2 (germline): SGHTA, FQGTGA. The CDR3 nucleotides are TGTGCCAGCGGAGGATTTGGTTCACCCCTCCACTTT. This codes for CASGGFGSPLHF.